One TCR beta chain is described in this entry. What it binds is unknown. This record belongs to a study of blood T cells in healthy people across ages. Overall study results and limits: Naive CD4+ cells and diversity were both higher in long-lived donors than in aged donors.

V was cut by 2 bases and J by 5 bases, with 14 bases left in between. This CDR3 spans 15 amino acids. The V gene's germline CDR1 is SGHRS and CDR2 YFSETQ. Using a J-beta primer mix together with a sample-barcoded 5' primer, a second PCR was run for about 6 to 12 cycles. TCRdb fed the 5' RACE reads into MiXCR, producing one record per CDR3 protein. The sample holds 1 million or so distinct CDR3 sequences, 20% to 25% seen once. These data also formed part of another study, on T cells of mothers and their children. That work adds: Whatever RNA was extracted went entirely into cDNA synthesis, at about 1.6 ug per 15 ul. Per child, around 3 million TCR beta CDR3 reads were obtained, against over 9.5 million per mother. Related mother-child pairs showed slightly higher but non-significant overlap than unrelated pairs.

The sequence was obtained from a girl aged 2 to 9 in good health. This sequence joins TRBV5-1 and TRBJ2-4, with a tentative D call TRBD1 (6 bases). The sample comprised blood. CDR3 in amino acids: CASSLTGLVENIQYF. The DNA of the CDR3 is TGCGCCAGCAGCTTAACAGGGTTGGTGGAAAACATTCAGTACTTC.